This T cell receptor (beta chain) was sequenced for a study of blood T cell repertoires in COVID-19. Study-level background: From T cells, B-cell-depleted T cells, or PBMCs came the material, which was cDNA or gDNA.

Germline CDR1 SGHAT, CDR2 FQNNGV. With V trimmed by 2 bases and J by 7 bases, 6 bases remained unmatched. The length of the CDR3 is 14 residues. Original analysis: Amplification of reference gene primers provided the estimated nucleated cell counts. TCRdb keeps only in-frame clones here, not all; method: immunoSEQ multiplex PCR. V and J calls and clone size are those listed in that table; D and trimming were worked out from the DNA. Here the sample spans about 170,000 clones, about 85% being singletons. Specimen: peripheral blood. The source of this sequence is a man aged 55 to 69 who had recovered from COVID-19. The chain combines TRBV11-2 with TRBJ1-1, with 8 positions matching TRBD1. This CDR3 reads CASSLSYGQGEAFF. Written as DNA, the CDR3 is TGTGCCAGCAGCTTAAGCTATGGACAGGGTGAAGCTTTCTTT.